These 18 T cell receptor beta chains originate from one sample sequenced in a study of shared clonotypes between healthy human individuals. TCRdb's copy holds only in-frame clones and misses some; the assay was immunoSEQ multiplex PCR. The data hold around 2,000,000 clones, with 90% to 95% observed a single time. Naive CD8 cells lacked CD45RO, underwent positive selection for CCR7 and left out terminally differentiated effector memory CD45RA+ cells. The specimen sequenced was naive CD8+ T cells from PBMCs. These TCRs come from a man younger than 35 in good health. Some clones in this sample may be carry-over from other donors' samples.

The CDR3 coding sequence is TGCGCCAGCAGCCCCCGGTCTAGCGGGAGGGGGAACACAGATACGCAGTATTTT. Protein: CASSPRSSGRGNTDTQYF. The chain joins TRBV4-1 to TRBJ2-3; 12 bases are shared with TRBD2. Per germline, CDR1 MGHRA and CDR2 YSYEKL. The CDR3 covers 18 residues. Trimming removed 4 bases from V and 2 bases from J; junction bases left unmatched: 10.

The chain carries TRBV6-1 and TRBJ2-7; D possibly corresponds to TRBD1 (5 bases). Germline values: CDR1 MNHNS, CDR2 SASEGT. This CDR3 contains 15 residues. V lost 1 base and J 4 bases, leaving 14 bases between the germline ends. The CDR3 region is CASSEDRIGKYEQYF. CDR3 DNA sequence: TGTGCCAGCAGTGAAGACAGGATTGGAAAGTACGAGCAGTACTTC.

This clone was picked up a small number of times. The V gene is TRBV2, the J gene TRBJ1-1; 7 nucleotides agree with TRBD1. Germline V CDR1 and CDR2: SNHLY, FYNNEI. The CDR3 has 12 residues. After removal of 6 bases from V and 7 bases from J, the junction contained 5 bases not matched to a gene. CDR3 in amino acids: CASRGDRDEAFF. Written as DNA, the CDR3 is TGTGCCAGCAGGGGAGACAGGGATGAAGCTTTCTTT.

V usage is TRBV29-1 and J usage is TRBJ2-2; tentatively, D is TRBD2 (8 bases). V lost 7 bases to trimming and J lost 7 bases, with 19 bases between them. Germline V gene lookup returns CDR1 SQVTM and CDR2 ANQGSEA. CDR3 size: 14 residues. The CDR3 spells CSAQGGLVGGELFF. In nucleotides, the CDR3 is TGCAGCGCCCAGGGGGGACTAGTGGGCGGGGAGCTGTTTTTT.

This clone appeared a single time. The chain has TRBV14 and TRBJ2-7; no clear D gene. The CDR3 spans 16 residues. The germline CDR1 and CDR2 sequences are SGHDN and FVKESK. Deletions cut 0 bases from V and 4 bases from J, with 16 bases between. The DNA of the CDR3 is TGTGCCAGCAGCCAAGAAGGTACTTTCCCCTGGTACGAGCAGTACTTC. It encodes CASSQEGTFPWYEQYF.

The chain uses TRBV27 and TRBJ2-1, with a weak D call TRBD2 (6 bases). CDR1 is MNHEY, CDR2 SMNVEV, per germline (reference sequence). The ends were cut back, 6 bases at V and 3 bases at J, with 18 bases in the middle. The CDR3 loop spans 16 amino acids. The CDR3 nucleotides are TGTGCCAGCAGCCCCCGGCGGGGCGGGTACTACAATGAGCAGTTCTTC. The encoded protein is CASSPRRGGYYNEQFF.

As DNA, the CDR3 is TGTGCCAGCAGTTTCATCGGGTCTCACTATGGCTACACCTTC. This translates into CASSFIGSHYGYTF. V and J are TRBV27 and TRBJ1-2; D is uncertain. Trimming stripped 3 bases from V and 3 bases from J, with 11 bases between. The CDR3 sequence is 14 residues long. In germline, CDR1 is MNHEY, CDR2 SMNVEV (reference sequence).

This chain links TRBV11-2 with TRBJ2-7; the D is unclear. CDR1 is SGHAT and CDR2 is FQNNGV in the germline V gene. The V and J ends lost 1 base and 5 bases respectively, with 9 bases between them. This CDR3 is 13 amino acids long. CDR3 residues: CASSLVLGHEQYF. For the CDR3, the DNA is TGTGCCAGCAGCTTAGTTCTAGGGCACGAGCAGTACTTC.

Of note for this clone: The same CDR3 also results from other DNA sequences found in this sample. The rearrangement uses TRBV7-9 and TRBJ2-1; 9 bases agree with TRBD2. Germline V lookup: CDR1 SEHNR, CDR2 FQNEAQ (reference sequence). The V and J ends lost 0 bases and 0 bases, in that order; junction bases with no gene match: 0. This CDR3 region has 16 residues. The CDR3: CASSLAAGGSYNEQFF. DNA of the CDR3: TGTGCCAGCAGCTTAGCAGCGGGAGGCTCCTACAATGAGCAGTTCTTC.

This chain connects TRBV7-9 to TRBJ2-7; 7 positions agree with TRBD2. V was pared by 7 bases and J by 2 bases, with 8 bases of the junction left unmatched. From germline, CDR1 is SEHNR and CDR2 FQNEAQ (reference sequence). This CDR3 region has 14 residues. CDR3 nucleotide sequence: TGTGCCAGCACCGCGGCGGGAGAAACCTACGAGCAGTACTTC. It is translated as CASTAAGETYEQYF.

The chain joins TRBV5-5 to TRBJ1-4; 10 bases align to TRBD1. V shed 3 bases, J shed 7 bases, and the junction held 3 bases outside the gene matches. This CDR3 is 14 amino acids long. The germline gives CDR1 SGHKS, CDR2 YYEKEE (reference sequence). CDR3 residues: CASSSWDRGEKLFF. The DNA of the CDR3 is TGTGCCAGCAGCTCTTGGGACAGGGGTGAAAAACTGTTTTTT.

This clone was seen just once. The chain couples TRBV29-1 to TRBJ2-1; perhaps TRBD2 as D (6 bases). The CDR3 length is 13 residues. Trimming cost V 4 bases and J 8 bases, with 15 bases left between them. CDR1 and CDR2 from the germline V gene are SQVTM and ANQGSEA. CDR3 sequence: CSVVREWFDEQFF. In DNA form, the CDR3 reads TGCAGCGTTGTACGGGAGTGGTTCGATGAGCAGTTCTTC.

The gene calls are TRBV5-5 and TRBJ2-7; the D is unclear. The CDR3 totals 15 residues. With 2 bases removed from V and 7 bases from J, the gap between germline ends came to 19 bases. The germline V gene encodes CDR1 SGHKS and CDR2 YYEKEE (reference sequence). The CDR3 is CASSLLQPAAVEQYF. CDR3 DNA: TGTGCCAGCAGCTTATTACAGCCGGCCGCTGTAGAGCAGTACTTC.

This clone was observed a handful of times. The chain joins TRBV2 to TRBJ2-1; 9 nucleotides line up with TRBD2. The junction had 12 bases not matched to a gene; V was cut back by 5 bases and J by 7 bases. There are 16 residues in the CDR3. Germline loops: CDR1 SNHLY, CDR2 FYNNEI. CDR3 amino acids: CASSPPVAGVENEQFF. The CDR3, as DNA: TGTGCCAGCAGTCCCCCCGTAGCGGGAGTGGAGAATGAGCAGTTCTTC.

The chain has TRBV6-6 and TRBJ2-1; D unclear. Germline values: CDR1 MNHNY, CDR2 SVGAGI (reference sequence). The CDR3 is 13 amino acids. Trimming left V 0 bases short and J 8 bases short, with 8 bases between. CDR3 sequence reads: CASSYSTPYEQFF. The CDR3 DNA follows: TGTGCCAGCAGTTACTCTACCCCTTATGAGCAGTTCTTC.

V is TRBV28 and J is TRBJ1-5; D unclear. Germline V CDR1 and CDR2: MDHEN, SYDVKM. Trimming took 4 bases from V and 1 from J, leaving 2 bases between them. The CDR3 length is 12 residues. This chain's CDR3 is CASSWSNQPQHF. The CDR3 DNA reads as TGTGCCAGCAGTTGGAGCAATCAGCCCCAGCATTTT.

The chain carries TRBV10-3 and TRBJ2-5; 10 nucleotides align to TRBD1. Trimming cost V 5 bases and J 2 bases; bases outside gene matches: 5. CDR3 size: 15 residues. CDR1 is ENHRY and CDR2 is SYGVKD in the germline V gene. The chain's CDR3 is CAISKDRGSQETQYF. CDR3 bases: TGTGCCATCAGTAAGGACAGGGGGTCACAAGAGACCCAGTACTTC.

The CDR3 DNA reads TGTGCCAGCAGCTTATACTGGACTAGCGGGAGCTCAGATACGCAGTATTTT. Its translation is CASSLYWTSGSSDTQYF. The chain joins TRBV7-9 to TRBJ2-3, with 13 bases identical to TRBD2. The CDR3 runs to 17 residues. The V gene's germline CDR1 is SEHNR and CDR2 FQNEAQ (reference sequence). J lost 4 bases, V lost 2 bases, and 6 bases had no gene match.